This T cell receptor beta chain was captured by sequencing in a study of T-cell reconstitution after alpha-beta-depleted transplantation in children. A remark on this clonotype: Without the conserved terminal phenylalanine or tryptophan, this CDR3 likely stems from a read error.

The library targeted TCRbeta and was prepared with unique molecular identifiers. TCRdb called the PCR reads again in MiXCR, with one record for every CDR3 protein. The profile covers nearly 200,000 distinct CDR3 sequences, with approximately 6% appearing a single time and around 4.1% taken by the ten largest. Germline loops: CDR1 DFQATT, CDR2 SNEGSKA (reference sequence). Trimming took off 2 bases at V and 0 bases at J, with 11 bases between the two ends. CDR3 length: 16 amino acids. The rearrangement links TRBV20-1 to TRBJ1-6; D is perhaps TRBD1 (5 bases). This receptor was identified in a girl less than two years old with combined immunodeficiency, due to receive a stem cell transplant. The material sequenced was PBMCs, taken before TCRalphabeta/CD19-depleted stem cell transplant. This CDR3 is CSARPREDSYNSPLHY. The CDR3 nucleotides read TGCAGTGCTAGACCCAGGGAAGACTCCTATAATTCACCCCTCCACTAT.